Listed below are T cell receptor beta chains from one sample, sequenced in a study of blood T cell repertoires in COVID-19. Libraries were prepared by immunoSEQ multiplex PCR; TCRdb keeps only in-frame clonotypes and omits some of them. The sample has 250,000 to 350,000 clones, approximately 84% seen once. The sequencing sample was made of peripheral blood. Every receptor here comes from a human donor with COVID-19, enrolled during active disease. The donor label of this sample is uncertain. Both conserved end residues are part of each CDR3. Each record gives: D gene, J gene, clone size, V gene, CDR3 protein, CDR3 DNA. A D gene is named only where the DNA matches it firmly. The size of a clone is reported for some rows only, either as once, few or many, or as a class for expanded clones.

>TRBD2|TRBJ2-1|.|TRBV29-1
CSVPPEASGRLNNEQFF
TGCAGCGTACCCCCGGAGGCTAGCGGGAGGTTGAACAATGAGCAGTTCTTC
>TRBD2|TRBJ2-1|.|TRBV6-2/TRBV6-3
CASSYTIAGGAVEQFF
TGTGCCAGCAGTTACACAATAGCGGGAGGAGCGGTTGAGCAGTTCTTC
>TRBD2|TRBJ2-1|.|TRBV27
CASSRKPTSGRYNEQFF
TGTGCCAGCAGTCGCAAACCAACTAGCGGAAGATACAATGAGCAGTTCTTC
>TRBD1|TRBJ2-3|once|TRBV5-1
CASSSVTGFTDTQYF
TGCGCCAGCAGCTCCGTGACAGGGTTCACAGATACGCAGTATTTT
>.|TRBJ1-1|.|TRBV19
CASSYGAGNTEAFF
TGTGCCAGTAGTTATGGGGCAGGGAACACTGAAGCTTTCTTT
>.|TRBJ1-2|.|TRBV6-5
CASSGGTGYTF
TGTGCCAGCAGCGGCGGTACTGGCTACACCTTC
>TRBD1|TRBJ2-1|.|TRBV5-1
CASSPTRQGVNEQFF
TGCGCCAGCAGCCCCACTAGACAGGGGGTTAATGAGCAGTTCTTC
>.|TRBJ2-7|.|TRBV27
CATGAYGQYF
TGTGCCACTGGAGCCTATGGGCAGTACTTC
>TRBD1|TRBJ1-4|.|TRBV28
CASSKNRGRDEKLFF
TGTGCCAGCAGCAAAAACAGGGGGCGGGATGAAAAACTGTTTTTT
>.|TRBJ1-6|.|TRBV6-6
CASSYSKGDSPLHF
TGTGCCAGCAGTTACTCGAAGGGGGATTCACCCCTCCACTTT
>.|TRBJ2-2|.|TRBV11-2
CASSLFRWESPDTGELFF
TGTGCCAGCAGCTTATTCAGGTGGGAGTCACCCGACACCGGGGAGCTGTTTTTT
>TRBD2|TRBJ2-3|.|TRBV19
CASSIRWSGTTDTQYF
TGTGCCAGTAGTATTAGGTGGAGCGGGACCACAGATACGCAGTATTTT
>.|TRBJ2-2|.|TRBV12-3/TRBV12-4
CASSKTGAGELFF
TGTGCCAGCAGCAAAACGGGAGCCGGGGAGCTGTTTTTT
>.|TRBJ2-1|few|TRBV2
CASSEYGWSGWQFF
TGTGCCAGCAGTGAATATGGTTGGAGCGGGTGGCAGTTCTTC
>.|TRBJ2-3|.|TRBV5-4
CASSFYRTDTQYF
TGTGCCAGCAGCTTCTACCGCACAGATACGCAGTATTTT
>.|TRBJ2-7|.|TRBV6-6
CASSPGASGPQGGEQYF
TGTGCCAGCAGTCCCGGGGCTAGCGGCCCACAAGGGGGGGAGCAGTACTTC
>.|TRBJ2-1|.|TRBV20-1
CSAGFNGGQFF
TGCAGTGCCGGTTTTAACGGGGGGCAGTTCTTC
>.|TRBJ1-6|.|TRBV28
CASRAGNSPLHF
TGTGCCAGCAGAGCAGGGAATTCACCCCTCCACTTT
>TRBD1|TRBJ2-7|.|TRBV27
CASTPLYGTVSYEQYF
TGTGCCAGCACCCCCCTCTACGGGACAGTGTCCTACGAGCAGTACTTC
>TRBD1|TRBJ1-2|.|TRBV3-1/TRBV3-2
CASSPYDRANGYTF
TGTGCCAGCAGCCCTTATGACAGGGCAAATGGCTACACCTTC
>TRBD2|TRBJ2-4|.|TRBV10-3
CAISESPVAGLAKNIQYF
TGTGCCATCAGTGAGTCGCCTGTAGCGGGTTTAGCCAAAAACATTCAGTACTTC
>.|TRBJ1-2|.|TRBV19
CASTVANYGYTF
TGTGCCAGTACGGTAGCTAACTATGGCTACACCTTC
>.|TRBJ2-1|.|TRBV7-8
CASSRGSRGTYNEQFF
TGTGCCAGCAGCCGAGGCAGCCGGGGAACCTACAATGAGCAGTTCTTC
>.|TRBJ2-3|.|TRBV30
CAWSDGLPGDTQYF
TGTGCCTGGAGTGATGGACTACCTGGGGATACGCAGTATTTT
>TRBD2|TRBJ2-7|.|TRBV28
CASSSQAGGSYEQYF
TGTGCCAGCAGTTCCCAGGCGGGAGGATCCTACGAGCAGTACTTC
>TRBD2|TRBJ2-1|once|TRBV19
CASSLQAGTSGNNEQFF
TGTGCCAGTAGTCTCCAGGCCGGGACTAGCGGAAACAATGAGCAGTTCTTC
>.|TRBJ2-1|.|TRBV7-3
CASSFGGYNEQFF
TGTGCCAGCAGCTTCGGCGGGTACAATGAGCAGTTCTTC
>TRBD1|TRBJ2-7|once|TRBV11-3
CASSLRPDRGLEQYF
TGTGCCAGCAGCTTACGCCCAGACAGGGGGCTCGAGCAGTACTTC
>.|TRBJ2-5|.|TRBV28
CASSRRQETQYF
TGTGCCAGCAGCCGGAGACAAGAGACCCAGTACTTC
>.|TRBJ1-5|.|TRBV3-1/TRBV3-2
CASSQASGLGQPQHF
TGTGCCAGCAGCCAAGCTTCGGGATTGGGTCAGCCCCAGCATTTT
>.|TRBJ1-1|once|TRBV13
CASSLERGTEAFF
TGTGCCAGCAGCTTAGAACGGGGAACTGAAGCTTTCTTT
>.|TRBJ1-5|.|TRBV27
CASTLDGNSNQPQHF
TGTGCCAGCACCCTGGACGGGAATAGCAATCAGCCCCAGCATTTT
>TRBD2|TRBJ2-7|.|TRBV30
CAWSVDSGRVYEQYF
TGTGCCTGGAGTGTAGATAGCGGGAGGGTCTACGAGCAGTACTTC
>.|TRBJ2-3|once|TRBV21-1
CASSEALAGPYTQYF
TGTGCCAGCAGCGAAGCCCTAGCGGGACCCTATACGCAGTATTTT
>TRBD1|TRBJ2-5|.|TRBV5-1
CASSFLQGAGETQYF
TGCGCCAGCAGCTTTCTACAGGGGGCCGGTGAGACCCAGTACTTC
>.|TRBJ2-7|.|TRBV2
CASSVSRLPQGMYEQYF
TGTGCCAGCAGTGTATCACGCCTCCCGCAGGGGATGTACGAGCAGTACTTC
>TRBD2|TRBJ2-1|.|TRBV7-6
CASSPRLAGGPDEQFF
TGTGCCAGCAGCCCAAGACTAGCGGGAGGGCCAGATGAGCAGTTCTTC
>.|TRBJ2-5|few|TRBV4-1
CASSQVRAGETQYF
TGCGCCAGCAGCCAAGTTAGGGCAGGGGAGACCCAGTACTTC
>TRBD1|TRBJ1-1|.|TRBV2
CATSAQGAMNTEAFF
TGTGCCACATCCGCACAGGGGGCAATGAACACTGAAGCTTTCTTT
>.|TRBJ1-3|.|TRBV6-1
CASSEEGGLSGNTIYF
TGTGCCAGCAGTGAAGAAGGCGGTCTTTCTGGAAACACCATATATTTT
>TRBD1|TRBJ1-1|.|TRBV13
CASSPTSWTGGRTEAFF
TGTGCCAGCAGCCCTACCTCGTGGACAGGGGGAAGAACTGAAGCTTTCTTT
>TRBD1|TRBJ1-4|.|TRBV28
CASSSTTGDGEKLFF
TGTGCCAGCAGTTCGACGACAGGGGACGGTGAAAAACTGTTTTTT
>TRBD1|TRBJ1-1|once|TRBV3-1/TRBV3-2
CASRGTANTEAFF
TGTGCCAGCAGAGGGACAGCGAACACTGAAGCTTTCTTT
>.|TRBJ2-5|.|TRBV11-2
CASSPGGRATETQYF
TGTGCCAGCAGCCCCGGGGGTAGGGCGACAGAGACCCAGTACTTC
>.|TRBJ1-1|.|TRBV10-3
CAINQGNTEAFF
TGTGCCATCAACCAGGGTAACACTGAAGCTTTCTTT
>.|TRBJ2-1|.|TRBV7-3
CASSLMAGGDGEQFF
TGTGCCAGCAGCTTAATGGCAGGAGGGGACGGTGAGCAGTTCTTC
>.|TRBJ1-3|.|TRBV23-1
CASSRLPGTGAGNTIYF
TGCGCCAGCAGTCGACTACCCGGGACTGGGGCTGGAAACACCATATATTTT
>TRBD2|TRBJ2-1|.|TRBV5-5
CASSRGLVNEQFF
TGTGCCAGCAGCCGGGGACTAGTCAATGAGCAGTTCTTC
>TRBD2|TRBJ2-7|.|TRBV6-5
CATKERERYEQYF
TGTGCCACCAAGGAGCGGGAGAGGTACGAGCAGTACTTC
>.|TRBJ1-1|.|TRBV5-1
CASSLDGTEAFF
TGCGCCAGCAGCTTGGACGGGACTGAAGCTTTCTTT
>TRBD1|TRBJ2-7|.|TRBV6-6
CASSPGTGPYEQYF
TGTGCCAGCAGTCCCGGGACAGGGCCCTACGAGCAGTACTTC
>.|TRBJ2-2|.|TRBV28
CASRLTSRRTGELFF
TGTGCCAGCAGACTAACTTCTCGTCGCACCGGGGAGCTGTTTTTT
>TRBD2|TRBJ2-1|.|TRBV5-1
CASIRTSGIYNEQFF
TGCGCCAGCATACGGACTAGCGGGATATACAATGAGCAGTTCTTC
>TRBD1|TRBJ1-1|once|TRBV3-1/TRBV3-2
CASRITGGSYTEAFF
TGTGCCAGCAGGATCACAGGGGGATCGTACACTGAAGCTTTCTTT
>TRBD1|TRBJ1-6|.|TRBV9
CASSAGQGEAYNSPLHF
TGTGCCAGCAGCGCGGGACAGGGGGAGGCCTATAATTCACCCCTCCACTTT